This is a list of T cell receptor beta chains from one sample in a study of shared clonotypes between healthy human individuals. Data came from immunoSEQ multiplex PCR; TCRdb stores just in-frame clones and leaves some out. The sample records over 2 million clones, roughly 90% being singletons. The sequencing input was naive CD4+ T cells from PBMCs. These receptors were taken from a young man in good health. Some clones in this sample may be carry-over from other donors' samples. CDR3s include the opening cysteine and the closing phenylalanine or tryptophan. Each record gives: D gene, clone size, J gene, V gene, CDR3 DNA, CDR3 protein. The D gene is left open where the match is weak. Some rows mark clone size as missing; the rest say once, few, many or name a class of expanded clone.

NA,NA,TRBJ2-1,TRBV5-1,TGCGCCAGCAGCTTGCTAGCCCAGACGATCAATGAGCAGTTCTTC,CASSLLAQTINEQFF
NA,NA,TRBJ1-3,TRBV4-3,TGCGCCAGCAGCCCGGAAGAGGTTGGCAACACCATATATTTT,CASSPEEVGNTIYF
TRBD1,NA,TRBJ1-5,TRBV27,TGTGCCAGCAGTTCACAGGGGGGTGACCAGCCCCAGCATTTT,CASSSQGGDQPQHF
NA,NA,TRBJ2-1,TRBV5-4,TGTGCCAGCAGCTTCTATCGGACAGCTGAGCAGTTCTTC,CASSFYRTAEQFF
NA,NA,TRBJ2-5,TRBV9,TGTGCCAGCAGCGTACGATCCCAAGAGACCCAGTACTTC,CASSVRSQETQYF
NA,NA,TRBJ1-3,TRBV5-1,TGCGCCAGCAGCTTGGCTAGTGCCTCTGGAAACACCATATATTTT,CASSLASASGNTIYF
TRBD1,NA,TRBJ1-2,TRBV7-9,TGTGCCAGCGGCAGGGGGCTTGGTGGCTACACCTTC,CASGRGLGGYTF
NA,NA,TRBJ2-1,TRBV7-3,TGTGCCAGCAGCAGTAATCCTTCCTACAATGAGCAGTTCTTC,CASSSNPSYNEQFF
NA,NA,TRBJ1-2,TRBV5-4,TGTGCCAGCAGCTTGGGACGCTCCGGCTACACCTTC,CASSLGRSGYTF
NA,NA,TRBJ2-7,TRBV27,TGTGCCAGCAGTCCGGTCGGAGGCCCGACCTACGAGCAGTACTTC,CASSPVGGPTYEQYF
TRBD2,NA,TRBJ2-1,TRBV29-1,TGCAGCGTTGTTGGCCACCGAGAGACTAGCGGGAGGTTAGGTGAGCAGTTCTTC,CSVVGHRETSGRLGEQFF
TRBD2,NA,TRBJ2-1,TRBV5-1,TGCGCCAGCAGCTTGGTGCTTAGCGGGAGGGCGCATGAGCAGTTCTTC,CASSLVLSGRAHEQFF
NA,few,TRBJ2-7,TRBV14,TGTGCCAGCAGCCGGACTCGACCCTACGAGCAGTACTTC,CASSRTRPYEQYF
NA,NA,TRBJ1-1,TRBV6-1,TGTGCCAGCAGTGTGGGTCGGGAGAACACTGAAGCTTTCTTT,CASSVGRENTEAFF
NA,NA,TRBJ2-3,TRBV25-1,TGTGCCAGCAGAGAAACAGGCGACTATACAGATACGCAGTATTTT,CASRETGDYTDTQYF
NA,NA,TRBJ2-7,TRBV30,TGTGCCTGGAGTGTGGGGCCGGGAACCTACGAGCAGTACTTC,CAWSVGPGTYEQYF
NA,NA,TRBJ1-2,TRBV2,TGTGCCAGCAGTATGGGACAATTTTCTCTCTATGGCTACACCTTC,CASSMGQFSLYGYTF
NA,NA,TRBJ1-3,TRBV6-5,TGTGCCAGCAGTAGAGCCAGGGATGGAAACACCATATATTTT,CASSRARDGNTIYF
TRBD1,NA,TRBJ1-2,TRBV4-1,TGCGCCAGCAGCCAAGTTCAGGGACAGGGGAATGCTGGCTACACCTTC,CASSQVQGQGNAGYTF
TRBD1,few,TRBJ1-1,TRBV7-9,TGTGCCAGCAGCCAGGGGGAAACGAATGCTGAAGCTTTCTTT,CASSQGETNAEAFF
TRBD1,NA,TRBJ2-5,TRBV30,TGTGCCTGGAGTGTGGGGACAGGGAGGATGGAGACCCAGTACTTC,CAWSVGTGRMETQYF
NA,NA,TRBJ1-5,TRBV11-2,TGTGCCAGCAGCCTAAGGGACGGCCCTCAGCCCCAGCATTTT,CASSLRDGPQPQHF
TRBD2,NA,TRBJ2-1,TRBV25-1,TGTGCCAGCAGTGGACTTCTGGGCAGGGCTAATGGGGGGGATGAGCAGTTCTTC,CASSGLLGRANGGDEQFF
TRBD1,few,TRBJ1-2,TRBV5-1,TGCGCCAGCAGCTCGACAGGGGACTATGGCTACACCTTC,CASSSTGDYGYTF
TRBD1,NA,TRBJ2-5,TRBV7-2,TGTGCCAGCAGCTTGGACAGGGGAACGGAGACCCAGTACTTC,CASSLDRGTETQYF
NA,NA,TRBJ2-7,TRBV28,TGTGCCAGCAGTCTCCCAGGGCGGGGCCCGACGTCCTACGAGCAGTACTTC,CASSLPGRGPTSYEQYF
NA,NA,TRBJ2-6,TRBV4-3,TGCGCCAGCAGCCTCCGACAGGCCTCTGGGGCCAACGTCCTGACTTTC,CASSLRQASGANVLTF
TRBD2,NA,TRBJ2-7,TRBV7-2,TGTGCCAGCAGCTTAGTGGCTAGCGGGACCGCCTACGAGCAGTACTTC,CASSLVASGTAYEQYF
TRBD2,NA,TRBJ2-1,TRBV6-4,TGTGCCAGCAGTCGCGGGAGGGCCTCCTACAATGAGCAGTTCTTC,CASSRGRASYNEQFF
NA,NA,TRBJ2-1,TRBV4-1,TGCGCCAGCAGCCGCCAGGTTGACAATGAGCAGTTCTTC,CASSRQVDNEQFF
NA,NA,TRBJ1-4,TRBV7-9,TGTGCCAGCAGCACCCTCGCCGCAACTAATGAAAAACTGTTTTTT,CASSTLAATNEKLFF
NA,NA,TRBJ2-5,TRBV5-5,TGTGCCAGCAGCTTGGAGGGGAGTGAGACCCAGTACTTC,CASSLEGSETQYF
TRBD1,NA,TRBJ2-1,TRBV6-1,TGTGCCAGCACTAAAGCTGGGACAGGGTCATACAATGAGCAGTTCTTC,CASTKAGTGSYNEQFF
NA,NA,TRBJ2-1,TRBV7-2,TGTGCCAGCAGCCAAGGAATTTACAATGAGCAGTTCTTC,CASSQGIYNEQFF
TRBD1,NA,TRBJ1-5,TRBV7-2,TGTGCCAGCAGCTTCGGGACAGGGCCTGGGGCATATAGCAATCAGCCCCAGCATTTT,CASSFGTGPGAYSNQPQHF
TRBD1,NA,TRBJ1-1,TRBV29-1,TGCAGCGTTGGTCCAGGGGGGTCGGTGAACACTGAAGCTTTCTTT,CSVGPGGSVNTEAFF
TRBD2,NA,TRBJ2-1,TRBV10-3,TGTGCCATCAGTGGCCCTAGCGGGACTCACAATGAGCAGTTCTTC,CAISGPSGTHNEQFF
NA,once,TRBJ1-3,TRBV27,TGTGCCAGCAGTCCCAGGGACGGCTTCGGAAACACCATATATTTT,CASSPRDGFGNTIYF
TRBD2,NA,TRBJ2-7,TRBV7-2,TGTGCCAGCAGCTTAGCGCTTGGACTAGGCGGTTCCGAGCAGTACTTC,CASSLALGLGGSEQYF
TRBD1,NA,TRBJ1-4,TRBV6-1,TGTGCCAGCAGTGAACACAGGGGGGCCGATGAAAAACTGTTTTTT,CASSEHRGADEKLFF
NA,NA,TRBJ1-5,TRBV5-1,TGCGCCAGCAGCCCGGGCGGGATTAGCAATCAGCCCCAGCATTTT,CASSPGGISNQPQHF
NA,few,TRBJ2-5,TRBV30,TGTGCCTGGAGTGCTCAAGAGACCCAGTACTTC,CAWSAQETQYF
TRBD2,NA,TRBJ2-4,TRBV5-1,TGCGCCAGCAGCTTGCGGCTAGCGGAGGGGAGGTACTTC,CASSLRLAEGRYF
NA,NA,TRBJ2-1,TRBV29-1,TGCAGCGTTAAAGGGGGTAGGGCCGATGAGCAGTTCTTC,CSVKGGRADEQFF
TRBD2,NA,TRBJ2-1,TRBV28,TGTGCCAGCACTTCGCGGGAGGGCCATGAGCAGTTCTTC,CASTSREGHEQFF
NA,NA,TRBJ1-5,TRBV2,TGTGCCAGCAGTCCCTCCTACCGTAATCAGCCCCAGCATTTT,CASSPSYRNQPQHF
NA,NA,TRBJ2-3,TRBV25-1,TGTGCCAGCAGTGAGTACCAGGGACTCACAGATACGCAGTATTTT,CASSEYQGLTDTQYF
TRBD1,NA,TRBJ2-3,TRBV5-1,TGCGCCAGCAGCGCCGGGCAGGGGGCGGGAGATACGCAGTATTTT,CASSAGQGAGDTQYF